Below are 32 T cell receptor beta chains sequenced from a single sample in a study of blood T cells in healthy people across ages. A J-beta primer mix and a sample-barcoded 5' primer were used in a second PCR of about 7 to 12 cycles. From the 5' RACE reads, TCRdb called clonotypes with MiXCR, one entry per CDR3 protein. This sample has roughly 800,000 distinct CDR3 sequences; 30% to 45% occur once, and the top ten carry over 10%. Sequences were obtained from blood. The receptors shown here come from a man between 18 and 35 years old in good health.

Only a few counts were recorded for this clonotype. The genes are TRBV28 and TRBJ1-5; D not resolved. The V end lost 6 bases, the J end lost 7 bases, and 13 bases lay between the germline ends. This CDR3 spans 13 amino acids. Germline values: CDR1 MDHEN, CDR2 SYDVKM. CDR3 nucleotides: TGTGCCAGCAGCTTTACCCGGGGACAGCCCCAGCATTTT. Protein: CASSFTRGQPQHF.

The chain employs TRBV27 and TRBJ1-2; D gene uncertain. Germline CDR1 MNHEY, CDR2 SMNVEV (reference sequence). Deletions cut 5 bases from V and 8 bases from J, with 15 bases between. The CDR3 runs 13 residues. CDR3 in amino acids: CASSTRTARGYTF. The CDR3 DNA sequence: TGTGCCAGCAGTACCCGGACGGCCCGGGGCTACACCTTC.

This clonotype was recorded many times. The rearrangement uses TRBV14 and TRBJ1-2; possibly TRBD1 for D (6 bases). Germline CDR1 SGHDN, CDR2 FVKESK. This CDR3 is 14 amino acids long. V gave up 1 base and J gave up 4 bases, with 10 bases separating them. CDR3 nucleotides: TGTGCCAGCAGCCAAGTCGACAGGCGCTATGGCTACACCTTC. Encoded protein: CASSQVDRRYGYTF.

This clonotype was counted many times. V usage is TRBV7-3 and J usage is TRBJ2-5, with D maybe TRBD2 (5 bases). Germline V gene lookup returns CDR1 SGHTA and CDR2 FQGTGA. The CDR3 totals 12 residues. V gave up 7 bases and J gave up 4 bases, with 10 bases separating them. The CDR3 DNA follows: TGTGCCAGCAATAAAGGGAGAGAGACCCAGTACTTC. It is translated as CASNKGRETQYF. The variable domain in full, completed from reference TRBV7-3 and TRBJ2-5, reads GAGVSQTPSNKVTEKGKYVELRCDPISGHTALYWYRQSLGQGPEFLIYFQGTGAADDSGLPNDRFFAVRPEGSVSTLKIQRTERGDSAVYLCASNKGRETQYFGPGTRLLVL.

The table lists this clonotype with many counts. V and J are TRBV13 and TRBJ2-5, with no clear D. CDR1 is PRHDT, CDR2 FYEKMQ, per germline (reference sequence). Trimming stripped 10 bases from V and 0 bases from J, with 6 bases between. The CDR3 sequence is 11 residues long. CDR3 residues: CATSYQETQYF. The CDR3 region has the DNA TGTGCCACCTCGTACCAAGAGACCCAGTACTTC.

This chain uses TRBV21-1 with TRBJ2-1; the listed D gene, TRBD1, was not tested against the DNA. TRBV21-1 is termed a pseudogene. The CDR3 is 15 amino acids. CDR3: CASSKGDRDYNEQFF. Written as DNA, the CDR3 is TGTGCCAGCAGCAAGGGGGACAGGGATTACAATGAGCAGTTCTTC.

At least ten counts were recorded for this clonotype. Here the CDR3 reads CASSLAGTGGIYNEQFF. DNA for the CDR3: TGTGCCAGCAGCTTAGCCGGGACAGGGGGTATCTACAATGAGCAGTTCTTC. This chain uses TRBV7-2 with TRBJ2-1, with TRBD1 identical over 11 bases. V was clipped by 0 bases and J by 3 bases; unmatched bases: 4. The germline gives CDR1 SGHTA, CDR2 FQGNSA. CDR3 length: 17 residues.

Notes on this clonotype: It may be a read error: a sequence one base away is much more abundant. The chain carries TRBV6-6 and TRBJ2-5; 9 bases fit TRBD2. TRBJ2-1 matches the DNA end more closely, so the J call is doubtful. From germline, CDR1 is MNHNY and CDR2 SVGAGI (reference sequence). This CDR3 region has 15 residues. CDR3 DNA: TGTGCCAGCAGTGACGGGACTAGCAGCCAAGAGACCCAGTTCTTC. This gives the protein CASSDGTSSQETQFF.

This clonotype was seen more than once but under ten times. The chain carries TRBV12-3 or TRBV12-4 and TRBJ1-5; D is possibly TRBD1 (5 bases). The V end lost 7 bases, the J end lost 6 bases, and 10 bases lay between the germline ends. This CDR3 spans 12 amino acids. The CDR3 DNA follows: TGTGCCAGCAAGCAGGGTTCTCAGCCCCAGCATTTT. Translation gives CASKQGSQPQHF.

V is TRBV19 and J is TRBJ2-1; 11 bases are a match to TRBD2. Germline loops: CDR1 LNHDA, CDR2 SQIVND (reference sequence). V was pared by 3 bases and J by 11 bases, with 15 bases of the junction left unmatched. CDR3 size: 17 residues. CDR3 in amino acids: CASSMGRSGGAGMKQFF. In DNA, the CDR3 is TGTGCCAGTAGTATGGGTCGTAGCGGGGGGGCTGGGATGAAGCAGTTCTTC.

The V and J genes are TRBV20-1 and TRBJ2-2; 10 nucleotides align to TRBD2. Germline values: CDR1 DFQATT, CDR2 SNEGSKA (reference sequence). The length of the CDR3 is 15 residues. V shed 6 bases and J 5 bases; nucleotides not matched to a gene: 9. The CDR3 region is CSAPGTSDRTGELFF. CDR3 in DNA: TGCAGTGCCCCAGGGACTAGCGATAGGACCGGGGAGCTGTTTTTT.

V is TRBV4-1 and J is TRBJ1-1; the match to TRBD1 covers 7 bases. Germline-derived CDR1 and CDR2 are MGHRA and YSYEKL. J lost 5 bases, V lost 7 bases, and 7 bases had no gene match. The CDR3 is 13 amino acids. The chain's CDR3 is CASNQQGVTEAFF. The CDR3 DNA follows: TGCGCCAGCAACCAGCAGGGGGTGACTGAAGCTTTCTTT.

The chain has TRBV4-1 and TRBJ1-2, with D tentatively TRBD1 (5 bases). CDR3 length equals 14 residues. Germline-derived CDR1 and CDR2 are MGHRA and YSYEKL. Trimming shortened V by 1 base and J by 8 bases, and 14 bases separated the two germline ends. Here the CDR3 reads CASSQAGTQKGYTF. The CDR3 DNA is TGCGCCAGCAGCCAAGCTGGGACTCAAAAGGGCTACACCTTC.

The CDR3 nucleotides read TGCAGTGCAATGCTTTTGGGGGGCAGGGACGAGCAGTACTTC. Residues: CSAMLLGGRDEQYF. V is TRBV20-1 and J is TRBJ2-5, with D perhaps given as TRBD1 or TRBD2 (6 bases each). The DNA end is a closer match to TRBJ2-7, so the J assignment may be wrong. Germline CDR1 and CDR2: DFQATT and SNEGSKA (reference sequence). The CDR3 sequence is 14 residues long.

V and J are TRBV14 and TRBJ2-1; possible D gene TRBD1, 5 bases. The CDR3 contains 14 residues. Trimming cost V 1 base and J 7 bases, with 11 bases left between them. Germline V gene sequence: CDR1 SGHDN, CDR2 FVKESK. CDR3 amino acids: CASSQGPGWNEQFF. As DNA, the CDR3 is TGTGCCAGCAGCCAAGGCCCAGGGTGGAATGAGCAGTTCTTC.

The sample holds one count of this clonotype. The rearrangement links TRBV5-1 to TRBJ2-5; 7 positions agree with TRBD1. This CDR3 has 15 amino acids. Unmatched junction bases numbered 22, after V lost 9 bases and J lost 11 bases. Germline-derived CDR1 and CDR2 are SGHRS and YFSETQ. The CDR3 reads CANTDRDRSYNEQYF. The CDR3 DNA reads TGCGCCAACACTGATAGGGACAGATCCTACAATGAGCAGTACTTC.

This clonotype occurred a few times. The gene calls are TRBV2 and TRBJ2-5; 7 nucleotides line up with TRBD1. V shed 8 bases, J shed 2 bases, and the junction held 5 bases outside the gene matches. Germline lookup yields CDR1 SNHLY and CDR2 FYNNEI. This CDR3 contains 13 residues. This CDR3 reads CASCWDSQETQYF. As DNA, the CDR3 is TGTGCCAGCTGTTGGGACAGTCAAGAGACCCAGTACTTC.

The chain joins TRBV10-3 to TRBJ2-1, with 9 bases aligning to TRBD1. The V gene end was trimmed by 3 bases and the J gene end by 3 bases; junction bases not matched to a gene: 3. Germline V lookup: CDR1 ENHRY, CDR2 SYGVKD. The CDR3 loop spans 15 amino acids. The CDR3 DNA sequence: TGTGCCATCAGTGACTCGACAGGGGGCTACAATGAGCAGTTCTTC. The encoded protein is CAISDSTGGYNEQFF.

The chain employs TRBV7-9 and TRBJ2-3; 8 nucleotides line up with TRBD2. With 5 bases clipped from V and 2 bases from J, the junction kept 15 bases outside the gene matches. Germline CDR1 reads SEHNR; CDR2 reads FQNEAQ (reference sequence). The CDR3 is made up of 18 amino acids. This CDR3 reads CASSPIPSGPPPTDTQYF. The CDR3 DNA follows: TGTGCCAGCAGCCCGATCCCTAGCGGGCCGCCACCCACAGATACGCAGTATTTT.

V usage is TRBV29-1 and J usage is TRBJ2-1; weak D call: TRBD1 (5 bases). CDR3 length: 14 residues. CDR1 SQVTM and CDR2 ANQGSEA come from the germline V gene. V lost 8 bases and J lost 7, with 21 bases in between. The CDR3 here is CSIWGSPGRNEQFF. The CDR3 DNA follows: TGCAGCATTTGGGGCTCCCCCGGGCGGAATGAGCAGTTCTTC.

The chain combines TRBV5-1 with TRBJ2-1; 7 positions agree with TRBD1. TRBJ2-7 explains the end of the DNA better; the J call may be wrong. CDR3 length: 15 amino acids. The germline CDR1 and CDR2 sequences are SGHRS and YFSETQ. This CDR3 is CASSPDRVGYNEQYF. In DNA form, the CDR3 reads TGCGCCAGCAGCCCCGACAGGGTAGGGTACAATGAGCAGTACTTC.

The J gene is TRBJ1-1, the V gene TRBV4-3; 7 nucleotides align to TRBD1. This CDR3 spans 14 amino acids. J was trimmed by 4 bases and V by 3 bases; bases with no gene match: 5. CDR1 and CDR2 from the germline V gene are LGHNA and YSLEER. The CDR3 sequence: CASSHDRETTEAFF. The CDR3 DNA reads TGCGCCAGCAGCCACGACAGGGAGACCACTGAAGCTTTCTTT.

This clonotype occurred once. One end of the junction varies from germline; a read error may be responsible. The V and J genes are TRBV27 and TRBJ1-1; D unresolved. CDR1 and CDR2 (germline): MNHEY, SMNVEV (reference sequence). CDR3 length equals 14 residues. In DNA form, the CDR3 reads TGTGTCAGCAGTTTAGGGCAGATGAACACTGAAGCTTTCTTT. Translation gives CVSSLGQMNTEAFF.

The genes are TRBV10-3 and TRBJ2-4; 8 positions match TRBD2. This CDR3 contains 13 residues. The V segment lost 5 bases and the J segment 6 bases; nucleotides outside the gene matches: 3. Germline V gives CDR1 ENHRY, CDR2 SYGVKD. The CDR3 DNA sequence: TGTGCCATCAGTCCGGGACTAGGAAACATTCAGTACTTC. This translates into CAISPGLGNIQYF.

The V and J genes are TRBV27 and TRBJ1-5; D is perhaps TRBD1 (5 bases). The CDR3 contains 15 residues. From germline, CDR1 is MNHEY and CDR2 SMNVEV (reference sequence). Trimming removed 3 bases at V and 6 bases at J, with 15 bases between. The CDR3 nucleotides read TGTGCCAGCAGTTTGGGGCAGTCCTCCCTTCAGCCCCAGCATTTT. It encodes CASSLGQSSLQPQHF.

This clonotype has just a few counts. A much larger clone is a single base away; this may be a read error. The chain links TRBV12-3 or TRBV12-4 to TRBJ2-1; 10 nucleotides line up with TRBD1. The CDR3 contains 13 residues. The trim removed 7 bases at V and 10 bases at J, leaving 7 bases unmatched. DNA of the CDR3: TGTGCCAGCAACCGGGACAGGGGATACGAGCAGTTCTTC. Translated: CASNRDRGYEQFF.

Only a few counts were recorded for this clonotype. The rearrangement uses TRBV7-6 and TRBJ1-2; 7 nucleotides line up with TRBD1. The CDR3 is 16 residues long. Germline V gene lookup returns CDR1 SGHVS and CDR2 FNYEAQ. With V trimmed by 1 base and J by 4 bases, 9 bases remained unmatched. This CDR3 reads CASSLGKPGQLYGYTF. The CDR3 DNA is TGTGCCAGCAGCTTAGGCAAACCGGGACAGCTCTATGGCTACACCTTC.

This clonotype came up once. The missing conserved phenylalanine or tryptophan at the end of this CDR3 makes a read error likely. The chain employs TRBV7-2 and TRBJ1-2; TRBD1 matches 7 bases. The CDR3 spans 17 residues. Per germline, CDR1 SGHTA and CDR2 FQGNSA. V shed 3 bases and J 4 bases; nucleotides not matched to a gene: 14. The CDR3 nucleotides read TGTGCCAGCAGCTTTTACTTGGGGGGCACAGGGGCCTATGGCTACACCTTA. This codes for CASSFYLGGTGAYGYTL.

To note about this clonotype: A junction boundary mismatches the germline segment, possibly from a read error. The chain recombines TRBV4-1 with TRBJ1-2; D possibly corresponds to TRBD1 (6 bases). The CDR3 length is 15 residues. Germline V gene lookup returns CDR1 MGHRA and CDR2 YSYEKL. The CDR3 spells CASGQTGGANYGYTF. The CDR3 region has the DNA TGCGCCAGCGGCCAAACGGGGGGCGCTAACTATGGCTACACCTTC.

The table lists this clonotype with a few counts. J is TRBJ2-1 and V is TRBV6-1; D is perhaps TRBD1 or TRBD2 (5 bases each). V was pared by 8 bases and J by 2 bases, with 10 bases between. CDR1 MNHNS and CDR2 SASEGT come from the germline V gene. The length of the CDR3 is 13 residues. CDR3 region: CASGGFPYNEQFF. DNA for the CDR3: TGTGCCAGCGGGGGATTTCCCTACAATGAGCAGTTCTTC.

The V gene is TRBV19, the J gene TRBJ1-1; D ambiguous. The CDR3 length is 14 residues. Germline CDR1 reads LNHDA; CDR2 reads SQIVND (reference sequence). V was trimmed by 1 base and J by 5 bases, leaving 11 bases between them. The DNA of the CDR3 is TGTGCCAGTAGTATAGGGGAATTGGGGACTGAAGCTTTCTTT. This gives the protein CASSIGELGTEAFF.

The rearrangement uses TRBV7-9 and TRBJ2-2, with 7 bases matching TRBD1. Germline V gene data show CDR1 as SEHNR and CDR2 as FQNEAQ (reference sequence). V shed 5 bases, J shed 3 bases, and the junction held 9 bases outside the gene matches. The CDR3 has 16 amino acids. The CDR3 DNA is TGTGCCAGCAGCCGCCTCAGGGGGATGGACACCGGGGAGCTGTTTTTT. Translating it yields CASSRLRGMDTGELFF.